This TCR beta chain was recorded in a study of shared clonotypes between healthy human individuals (dated by TCRdb to about 2020). At the level of the whole study: Three men and two women, aged 18 to 49 years, made up the cohort. For each donor, CD4 naive and CD4 memory were each given three plates, CD8 naive was given two plates, and CD8 memory was given one plate. To estimate repertoire size and how much clonotypes are shared between individuals, the study performed deep sequencing of blood TCR repertoires from a few healthy adults. To increase sequencing depth and limit assay-specific biases, TCR repertoire library preparation and sequencing were carried out by different laboratories using diverse techniques. Each donor's leukapheresis produced roughly between roughly 0.85 and 10 billion PBMCs. General study outcomes and caveats: Sampling was limited to blood, and TCR repertoires in tissue likely differ from TCR repertoires in blood. Compared with non-shared clonotypes, clonotypes shared by all four sorted-subset donors had higher generation probabilities. Pairwise subsampling indicated that sequencing depth was expected to affect the degree of clonotype sharing among donors. Rarefaction of sorted-subset datasets indicated incomplete sequencing despite the large sequencing depth. Naive subsets generally had larger estimated clonotype richness than memory subsets did. The genetic and exposure-history diversity represented was limited by the small number of donors. Across a handful of donors, about 5.2% of naive CD4, approximately 3.6% of naive CD8, about 2% of memory CD4, and approximately 0.4% of memory CD8 clonotypes were shared.

On this clone itself: The clone's antigen remains unknown. No qualities accompany the bases; no much larger clone lies one base away.

TCR CDR3 regions were amplified from genomic DNA by multiplex PCR using the deep immunoSEQ assay. For each cell subset, the extracted genomic DNA was distributed evenly across all wells of several immunoSEQ 96-well plates, and each plate served as one replicate. For sorted subsets, around 0.2 ug genomic DNA, equal to 30,000 or so T cell genomes, was loaded into each replicate PCR. Purified libraries were quantified with a Qubit 3.0 fluorometer, sized on a Bioanalyzer 2100, and re-quantified with the KAPA Library Quantification kit. Every immunoSEQ 96-well plate was sequenced on a dedicated single-read 150-cycle Illumina NextSeq 550 flow cell. On the study's bioinformatics: Because the immunoSEQ output included only junctional sequences and no quality scores, the filtering could not be the same as the filtering used for full-length reads. To assign V/J genes and CDR3, sequences were annotated against IMGT germline references using PyIR, a Python wrapper for IgBLAST v1.9. Reads were filtered out if the reads had weak V/J assignments (E-value above 1e-6), no CDR3, stop codons, out-of-frame junctions, or ambiguous translated residues. V3J clonotypes were defined as sequences sharing an identical inferred V gene, J gene, and CDR3 amino acid sequence. To compute the percentage overlap between repertoires, the number of shared unique clonotypes was divided by the size of the smaller repertoire. Repertoire richness was assessed with RTK rarefaction, the Chao1 estimator, and Recon v2.1 estimates of unobserved clonotypes. Generation probabilities for all TCRbeta clonotypes obtained by the gDNA method from four donors were computed using OLGA. TCRdb obtained this table from immuneACCESS and retained in-frame rearrangements with V and J assigned. These tables miss some clones; where compared with another copy, unresolved V genes account for less than half of the shortfall, and the remainder is unexplained. The V and J calls and clone size are taken from that table; D and trimming were inferred from the DNA. The sample table records some 1.5 million clones; roughly 96% of these occur just once. Jointly, the top ten make up over 1% of the sample.

The CDR3 measures 15 amino acids from cysteine to phenylalanine. Only CDR3 DNA is held: 45 bases, read in frame from base 1. From a lookup of the germline V gene (reference sequence), CDR1 and CDR2 are SEHNR and FQNEAQ. V lost 3 bases and J lost 6 bases; the stretch between them is 17 bases long. The donors were healthy, HIV-negative adults who had no recently reported acute infections or vaccinations. Every donor was a Caucasian adult residing in Nashville, Tennessee, USA. CD4+ T cells were enriched by magnetic negative selection, after which naive cells were positively selected on CD45RA and the negative fraction was taken as the memory subset. After blood collection by leukapheresis, PBMCs were isolated using Ficoll-Histopaque density gradient centrifugation and then cryopreserved in the vapor phase of liquid nitrogen. Purity and quantity of every magnetically sorted T cell population were checked by analytical flow cytometry. Genomic DNA was isolated from each sorted fraction and quantified by UV absorbance on a Nanodrop 2000c.

The sequenced sample was naive CD4+ T cells sorted from blood. The cell subset or site label here, explained by the study, means: CD45RA+ positively selected. The rearrangement joined TRBV7-9 to TRBJ1-2; tentative D gene TRBD1, with 5 bases matching. The source is a man aged 25-40 years in good health. The CDR3 protein is CASSFSQMGQDGYTF. The DNA sequence is given as TGTGCCAGCAGCTTTTCCCAGATGGGGCAAGATGGCTACACCTTC.